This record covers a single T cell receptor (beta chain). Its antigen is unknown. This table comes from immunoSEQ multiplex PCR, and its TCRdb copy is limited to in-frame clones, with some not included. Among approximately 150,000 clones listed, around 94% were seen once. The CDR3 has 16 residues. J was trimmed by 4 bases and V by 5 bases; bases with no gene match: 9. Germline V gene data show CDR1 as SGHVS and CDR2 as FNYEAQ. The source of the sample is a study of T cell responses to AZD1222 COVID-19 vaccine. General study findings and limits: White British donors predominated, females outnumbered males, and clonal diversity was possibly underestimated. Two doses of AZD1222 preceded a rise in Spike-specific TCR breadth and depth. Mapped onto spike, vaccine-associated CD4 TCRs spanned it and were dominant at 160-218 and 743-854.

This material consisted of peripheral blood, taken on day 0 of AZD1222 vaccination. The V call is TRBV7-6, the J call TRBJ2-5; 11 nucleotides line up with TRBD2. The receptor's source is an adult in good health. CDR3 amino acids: CASSQLAGGVRETQYF. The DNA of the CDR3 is TGTGCCAGCAGCCAGCTAGCGGGAGGCGTTCGAGAGACCCAGTACTTC.